Each of the 27 T cell receptor beta chains below was sequenced from the same sample in a study of regulatory T cells in long-lasting Graves disease. Through Arm-PCR of CDR3 regions and iRepertoire HTBI primers, TCR beta libraries were built. TCRdb re-derived calls from the multiplex PCR reads in MiXCR, one entry per CDR3 protein. The repertoire consists of some 330,000 distinct CDR3 sequences, with more than 20% occurring once and the leading ten covering approximately 28%. Regarding time point: persistent/refractory GD, antithyroid drugs over 5 years with positive TRAb. RNA isolated from PBMCs was used to make the TCR library. Sample: peripheral blood mononuclear cells (PBMCs), taken when the disease was refractory, from a patient treated with antithyroid drugs. These receptors were obtained from a woman aged 40 to 50 with Graves disease.

The chain couples TRBV3-1 to TRBJ2-4; D is undetermined. CDR3 size: 17 residues. Per germline, CDR1 LGHDT and CDR2 YNNKEL (reference sequence). V dropped 1 base and J dropped 0 bases, with 13 bases sitting between them. CDR3 in amino acids: CASSQVKGTLAKNIQYF. Here the CDR3 DNA reads TGTGCCAGCAGCCAAGTTAAGGGAACGTTAGCCAAAAACATTCAGTACTTC.

This clonotype turned up a few times. The rearrangement uses TRBV27 and TRBJ1-3, with unresolved D. V was pared by 11 bases and J by 0 bases, with 41 bases between. The CDR3 extends over 23 amino acids. Germline V lookup: CDR1 MNHEY, CDR2 SMNVEV (reference sequence). The CDR3 loop reads CAGQPRGPAPRRTNKGSGNTIYF. CDR3 DNA sequence: TGTGCCGGTCAACCCCGAGGTCCCGCTCCCAGAAGAACTAATAAAGGCTCTGGAAACACCATATATTTT.

This clonotype was detected many times. CDR3 region: CSAPGEGETQYF. The CDR3 region has the DNA TGCAGTGCTCCCGGGGAGGGAGAGACCCAGTACTTC. This chain joins TRBV20-1 and TRBJ2-5; 7 nucleotides agree with TRBD2. CDR1 and CDR2 (germline): DFQATT, SNEGSKA (reference sequence). This CDR3 spans 12 amino acids. Losses at the gene ends were 5 bases for V and 4 bases for J; bases not matched to a gene: 4.

The rearrangement joins TRBV6-5 to TRBJ2-7; TRBD1 aligns across 12 bases. Germline V gene data show CDR1 as MNHEY and CDR2 as SVGAGI. With 2 bases clipped from V and 3 bases from J, the junction kept 2 bases outside the gene matches. The CDR3 extends over 15 amino acids. The CDR3 DNA sequence: TGTGCCAGCAGTTACGGGACAGGGGGCTTCTACGAGCAGTACTTC. Protein product: CASSYGTGGFYEQYF.

This clonotype was counted at least ten times. The chain carries TRBV6-2 or TRBV6-3 and TRBJ1-1; D is uncertain. The germline V gene encodes CDR1 MNHEY and CDR2 SVGEGT. V lost 0 bases and J lost 1, with 6 bases in between. The CDR3 is 14 amino acids. CDR3 in amino acids: CASSYSRGNTEAFF. The CDR3, as DNA: TGTGCCAGCAGTTACTCGCGGGGGAACACTGAAGCTTTCTTT.

This clonotype was counted between two and nine times. This sequence joins TRBV20-1 and TRBJ2-5; 14 bases agree with TRBD2. Trimming took 4 bases from V and 5 from J; bases not matched to a gene: 6. Looked up from germline, CDR1 is DFQATT and CDR2 is SNEGSKA (reference sequence). The CDR3 extends over 15 amino acids. The CDR3 here is CSATVTSGRAETQYF. The CDR3, as DNA: TGCAGTGCTACCGTGACTAGCGGGAGGGCGGAGACCCAGTACTTC.

CDR3 protein: CSARGGQKISNQPQHF. The CDR3 DNA reads TGCAGTGCTAGAGGAGGGCAGAAGATTAGCAATCAGCCCCAGCATTTT. The chain links TRBV20-1 to TRBJ1-5, with D uncertain. The germline V gene has CDR1 DFQATT and CDR2 SNEGSKA (reference sequence). Trimming shortened V by 1 base and J by 0 bases, and 13 bases separated the two germline ends. CDR3 length: 16 residues.

This clonotype showed up many times. CDR3 sequence: CASSLGRGGRGRETQYF. CDR3 sequence (DNA): TGTGCCAGCAGTTTAGGCCGAGGGGGCAGGGGTCGGGAGACCCAGTACTTC. The chain employs TRBV28 and TRBJ2-5, with 7 bases lining up with TRBD1. Germline CDR1 reads MDHEN; CDR2 reads SYDVKM. This CDR3 is built from 17 residues. The V segment lost 2 bases and the J segment 5 bases; nucleotides outside the gene matches: 14.

The chain uses TRBV19 and TRBJ2-7, with D unclear. Trimming removed 3 bases at V and 7 bases at J, with 19 bases between. This CDR3 contains 15 residues. CDR1 is LNHDA and CDR2 is SQIVND in the germline V gene (reference sequence). CDR3 protein: CASSIGVSTPTEQYF. Here the CDR3 DNA reads TGTGCCAGTAGTATTGGGGTTTCTACGCCTACGGAGCAGTACTTC.

This clonotype has only one observation. The chain couples TRBV6-1 to TRBJ1-3; no clear D gene. In germline, CDR1 is MNHNS, CDR2 SASEGT. This CDR3 region has 15 residues. Trimming took off 6 bases at V and 0 bases at J, with 12 bases between the two ends. This CDR3 reads CASSWTEYSGNTIYF. CDR3 DNA: TGTGCCAGCAGCTGGACGGAGTACTCTGGAAACACCATATATTTT.

The chain has TRBV2 and TRBJ2-1, with D unclear. CDR1 and CDR2 from the germline V gene are SNHLY and FYNNEI. The length of the CDR3 is 11 residues. Trimming removed 5 bases from V and 12 bases from J, with 11 bases in between. CDR3 nucleotide sequence: TGTGCCAGCAGTATGGCTCGAGGGCAGTTCTTC. Translation: CASSMARGQFF.

CDR3: CSAVIADLYEQYF. CDR3 nucleotides: TGCAGTGCTGTGATAGCGGACCTCTACGAGCAGTACTTC. This rearrangement joins TRBV20-1 to TRBJ2-7, with TRBD2 as a possible D gene (6 bases). CDR3 length: 13 residues. V was clipped by 5 bases and J by 3 bases, with 14 bases between them. Germline V lookup: CDR1 DFQATT, CDR2 SNEGSKA (reference sequence).

This chain links TRBV7-9 with TRBJ1-6; the D is unclear. CDR1 and CDR2 (germline): SEHNR, FQNEAQ (reference sequence). This CDR3 region has 17 residues. Trimming took 5 bases from V and 0 from J, leaving 14 bases between them. CDR3 coding DNA: TGTGCCAGCAGCCCCACTGGGCTTAGCTCCTATAATTCACCCCTCCACTTT. Translating it yields CASSPTGLSSYNSPLHF.

This clonotype was seen a handful of times. The gene calls are TRBV5-1 and TRBJ2-6; D not resolved. Trimming removed 2 bases at V and 2 bases at J, with 5 bases between. Germline loops: CDR1 SGHRS, CDR2 YFSETQ. The CDR3 is made up of 14 amino acids. The CDR3 sequence is CASSLHAGANVLTF. In nucleotides, the CDR3 is TGCGCCAGCAGCTTACATGCTGGGGCCAACGTCCTGACTTTC.

The chain combines TRBV6-2 or TRBV6-3 with TRBJ2-2; D gene unclear. Looked up from germline, CDR1 is MNHEY and CDR2 is SVGEGT. CDR3 length equals 14 residues. V was pared by 6 bases and J by 3 bases, with 11 bases between. CDR3: CASSPVGYTGELFF. CDR3 nucleotides: TGTGCCAGCAGCCCGGTCGGGTACACCGGGGAGCTGTTTTTT.

This rearrangement joins TRBV19 to TRBJ2-1; unclear D gene. This CDR3 is built from 11 residues. Trimming shortened V by 5 bases and J by 9 bases, and 8 bases separated the two germline ends. Germline V lookup: CDR1 LNHDA, CDR2 SQIVND (reference sequence). The CDR3 DNA reads as TGTGCCAGTAGTCCGGGCCGTGAGCAGTTCTTC. Its translation is CASSPGREQFF. The full variable domain, completed using reference TRBV19 and TRBJ2-1, is DGGITQSPKYLFRKEGQNVTLSCEQNLNHDAMYWYRQDPGQGLRLIYYSQIVNDFQKGDIAEGYSVSREKKESFPLTVTSAQKNPTAFYLCASSPGREQFFGPGTRLTVL.

This clonotype was counted ten times or more. V gene TRBV6-1 combines with J gene TRBJ2-7; D remains unclear. Germline V gene sequence: CDR1 MNHNS, CDR2 SASEGT. V lost 5 bases and J 3 bases, leaving 11 bases between the germline ends. CDR3 length equals 13 residues. CDR3 bases: TGTGCCAGCAGTCTTCAGGCGTACTACGAGCAGTACTTC. This translates into CASSLQAYYEQYF.

This clonotype has ten or more counts. The V and J genes are TRBV28 and TRBJ2-7; a weak D match, TRBD1 (6 bases). V lost 3 bases and J lost 2, with 17 bases in between. The CDR3 has 16 amino acids. Germline CDR1 MDHEN, CDR2 SYDVKM. CDR3 DNA sequence: TGTGCCAGCAGTTTTTTCTGGGACACCGCTACCTACGAGCAGTACTTC. Translated: CASSFFWDTATYEQYF.

This clonotype was observed a handful of times. The chain is built from TRBV6-1 and TRBJ2-7; D may correspond to TRBD1 or TRBD2 (5 bases each). This CDR3 is 14 amino acids long. Germline V gene sequence: CDR1 MNHNS, CDR2 SASEGT. V was cut by 6 bases and J by 2 bases, with 14 bases left in between. The CDR3 DNA reads TGTGCCAGCAGCAGTGGGGACGGACCCTACGAGCAGTACTTC. Translated, it gives CASSSGDGPYEQYF.

J is TRBJ2-1 and V is TRBV29-1, with D hard to call. The CDR3 spans 12 residues. CDR1 is SQVTM, CDR2 ANQGSEA, per germline. Trimming took off 2 bases at V and 7 bases at J, with 9 bases between the two ends. CDR3: CSVENRANEQFF. CDR3 DNA sequence: TGCAGCGTTGAAAATCGGGCGAATGAGCAGTTCTTC.

The V call is TRBV6-1, the J call TRBJ2-3, with 12 bases aligning to TRBD2. Germline loops: CDR1 MNHNS, CDR2 SASEGT. The ends lost 6 bases at V and 5 bases at J; junction bases unmatched: 6. The CDR3 extends over 15 amino acids. CDR3 in amino acids: CASSPTSGRGDTQYF. Written as DNA, the CDR3 is TGTGCCAGCAGCCCGACTAGCGGGAGAGGAGATACGCAGTATTTT.

This clonotype was counted ten times or more. V gene TRBV20-1 combines with J gene TRBJ2-5; 7 bases fit TRBD2. The CDR3 extends over 14 amino acids. The germline gives CDR1 DFQATT, CDR2 SNEGSKA (reference sequence). V lost 3 bases to trimming and J lost 8 bases; unmatched junction nucleotides: 12. The CDR3 region has the DNA TGCAGTGCTAGGGGGTCCGGGACTATAGTAACCCAGTACTTC. The encoded protein is CSARGSGTIVTQYF.

This chain uses TRBV28 with TRBJ1-2, with 7 positions matching TRBD1. The V gene end was trimmed by 10 bases and the J gene end by 2 bases; junction bases not matched to a gene: 7. CDR3 length equals 13 residues. Germline V gene lookup returns CDR1 MDHEN and CDR2 SYDVKM. DNA for the CDR3: TGTGCCACCCACCGACAGGGAAACTATGGCTACACCTTC. It translates to CATHRQGNYGYTF.

In this sample, this clonotype turned up many times. The chain joins TRBV9 to TRBJ1-1; perhaps TRBD1 as D (5 bases). CDR1 SGDLS and CDR2 YYNGEE come from the germline V gene. The CDR3 sequence is 14 residues long. The V end lost 2 bases, the J end lost 1 base, and 9 bases lay between the germline ends. The CDR3 spells CASSVGGANTEAFF. In DNA, the CDR3 is TGTGCCAGCAGCGTCGGCGGGGCGAACACTGAAGCTTTCTTT.

CDR3: CASSGRSLNSPLHF. The CDR3 nucleotides read TGTGCCAGCAGTGGCCGGTCCCTAAATTCACCCCTCCACTTT. The chain is built from TRBV12-3 or TRBV12-4 and TRBJ1-6; D not certain. V lost 5 bases, J lost 7 bases, and 12 bases lay in between. CDR3 size: 14 residues.

The chain joins TRBV3-1 to TRBJ2-5, with D possibly matching TRBD2 (6 bases). V was pared by 0 bases and J by 7 bases, with 12 bases between. Germline CDR1 LGHDT, CDR2 YNNKEL (reference sequence). This CDR3 is 14 amino acids long. The CDR3 spells CASSQEIWRVTQYF. As DNA, the CDR3 is TGTGCCAGCAGCCAAGAGATTTGGAGGGTGACCCAGTACTTC.

This clonotype was counted only a few times. The chain has TRBV18 and TRBJ1-1, with D perhaps TRBD1 (6 bases). V lost 1 base, J lost 6 bases, and 9 bases lay in between. CDR3 length equals 13 residues. CDR1 is KGHSH, CDR2 LQKENI, per germline. CDR3 in amino acids: CASSPQDRSEAFF. CDR3 DNA: TGTGCCAGCTCACCACAAGACAGGTCTGAAGCTTTCTTT.